This TCR beta chain was obtained from a study of T cells and Merkel cell carcinoma outcomes. Study conclusions and caveats: Reportedly, T-cell repertoire with density predicts Merkel cell carcinoma outcomes.

The CDR3 contains 15 residues. Looked up from germline, CDR1 is MNHEY and CDR2 is SMNVEV (reference sequence). V dropped 6 bases and J dropped 8; count of bases not matched to a gene: 12. About this clone: The antigen is undetermined.

The data were produced by immunoSEQ multiplex PCR, yet TCRdb's version contains in-frame clones alone and is incomplete. The sample consists of approximately 12,000 clones, nearly 97% of them appearing once. The J gene is TRBJ1-2, the V gene TRBV27, with 10 bases aligning to TRBD1. Sequencing used tumor tissue from Merkel cell carcinoma. The TCR was taken from a human donor with Merkel cell carcinoma. The CDR3 DNA reads TGTGCCAGCAGACCTCCGGGACAGGGGACATGGGGCTACACCTTC. Its protein product is CASRPPGQGTWGYTF.